Below are 29 T cell receptor beta chains sequenced from a single sample in a study of CD8+ T cells in alopecia areata. After isolation, RNA underwent reverse transcription to generate cDNA as the sequencing template. Profiled with immunoSEQ multiplex PCR; TCRdb holds only in-frame clones, not every one. Altogether 200,000 or so clones are present, approximately 61% being singletons, with the ten largest covering 0.45%. This specimen was CD4+ T cells sorted from blood, taken at week 0. The source of these receptors is a human donor with alopecia areata.

The chain recombines TRBV29-1 with TRBJ1-5; weak D call: TRBD1 (5 bases). The germline V gene encodes CDR1 SQVTM and CDR2 ANQGSEA. Trimming shortened V by 6 bases and J by 1 base, and 10 bases separated the two germline ends. The CDR3 has 13 residues. Here the CDR3 DNA reads TGCAGCGTCGGGGACGTAAGCAATCAGCCCCAGCATTTT. This translates into CSVGDVSNQPQHF.

This clone occurred many times. The chain combines TRBV7-8 with TRBJ2-7; D possibly corresponds to TRBD1 (6 bases). The CDR3 is 13 amino acids. The germline V and J ends were trimmed by 5 bases and 4 bases, with 12 bases remaining between them. Looked up from germline, CDR1 is SGHVS and CDR2 is FQNEAQ. The CDR3 DNA sequence: TGTGCCAGCAGCCCAGGGGCAGAATACGAGCAGTACTTC. Its translation is CASSPGAEYEQYF.

J is TRBJ2-5 and V is TRBV5-1, with 7 nucleotides matching TRBD2. Germline lookup yields CDR1 SGHRS and CDR2 YFSETQ. The CDR3 spans 14 residues. The J segment lost 3 bases and the V segment lost 3 bases, leaving 5 bases of the junction unmatched. CDR3 nucleotides: TGCGCCAGCAGCTCCGGGACTACCGAAGAGACCCAGTACTTC. This gives the protein CASSSGTTEETQYF.

This clone was observed a handful of times. This chain joins TRBV30 and TRBJ2-6, with D hard to call. The CDR3 length is 16 residues. Germline CDR1 GTSNPN, CDR2 SVGIG (reference sequence). V lost 4 bases, J lost 0 bases, and 13 bases lay in between. CDR3 coding DNA: TGTGCCTGGAAGTTCAAGGGCCACTCTGGGGCCAACGTCCTGACTTTC. The encoded protein is CAWKFKGHSGANVLTF.

This clone has only a few counts. The chain combines TRBV20-1 with TRBJ1-2, with D uncertain. The V and J ends lost 6 bases and 4 bases respectively, with 9 bases between them. Per germline, CDR1 DFQATT and CDR2 SNEGSKA (reference sequence). The CDR3 is made up of 11 amino acids. CDR3: CSATGRYGYTF. DNA for the CDR3: TGCAGTGCCACCGGACGCTATGGCTACACCTTC.

This chain links TRBV29-1 with TRBJ2-2; 9 bases line up with TRBD1. Germline CDR1 and CDR2: SQVTM and ANQGSEA. J was trimmed by 1 base and V by 7 bases; bases with no gene match: 4. This CDR3 contains 14 residues. The CDR3 coding sequence is TGCAGCGGAAGACAGGGGGAGAACACCGGGGAGCTGTTTTTT. Residues: CSGRQGENTGELFF.

V usage is TRBV2 and J usage is TRBJ1-4; D is uncertain. The CDR3 totals 13 residues. Between the trimmed V and J ends, which lost 4 bases and 4 bases, there was a span of 7 bases. Germline V gene lookup returns CDR1 SNHLY and CDR2 FYNNEI. CDR3 in DNA: TGTGCCAGCAGTGGGGATTATAATGAAAAACTGTTTTTT. Amino acid sequence: CASSGDYNEKLFF. Based on the CDR3 plus reference TRBV2 and TRBJ1-4, the full variable domain is EPEVTQTPSHQVTQMGQEVILRCVPISNHLYFYWYRQILGQKVEFLVSFYNNEISEKSEIFDDQFSVERPDGSNFTLKIRSTKLEDSAMYFCASSGDYNEKLFFGSGTQLSVL.

This clone was recorded a few times. V gene TRBV30 combines with J gene TRBJ2-7; D perhaps matches TRBD2 (6 bases). The CDR3 covers 14 residues. CDR1 is GTSNPN and CDR2 is SVGIG in the germline V gene (reference sequence). V was clipped by 2 bases and J by 1 base, with 12 bases between them. CDR3 amino acids: CAWSKGGGSYEQYF. The CDR3 DNA follows: TGTGCCTGGAGTAAGGGAGGAGGATCCTACGAGCAGTACTTC.

V is TRBV5-1 and J is TRBJ1-2; weak D call: TRBD1 (6 bases). The V gene's germline CDR1 is SGHRS and CDR2 YFSETQ. The CDR3 is made up of 15 amino acids. Trimming stripped 6 bases from V and 2 bases from J, with 17 bases between. The CDR3: CASTVPDQGNYGYTF. As DNA, the CDR3 is TGCGCCAGCACCGTCCCGGATCAGGGGAACTATGGCTACACCTTC.

This chain uses TRBV12-5 with TRBJ2-1; TRBD1 matches 7 bases. This CDR3 contains 20 residues. The V segment lost 0 bases and the J segment 1 base; nucleotides outside the gene matches: 15. CDR1 LGHNT and CDR2 FRNRAP come from the germline V gene. The CDR3 DNA sequence: TGTGCTAGTGGTTTGGTACCCGGTCTAATAGGGGGCAGGTCCTACAATGAGCAGTTCTTC. Encoded protein: CASGLVPGLIGGRSYNEQFF.

A single count supports this clone. The chain joins TRBV7-3 to TRBJ1-2; the D gene is possibly TRBD1 (5 bases). Germline-derived CDR1 and CDR2 are SGHTA and FQGTGA. The CDR3 extends over 16 amino acids. The V end lost 4 bases, the J end lost 3 bases, and 18 bases lay between the germline ends. The CDR3 loop is CASSSGTAGSHYGYTF. The DNA of the CDR3 is TGTGCCAGCAGCTCCGGGACTGCGGGATCCCACTATGGCTACACCTTC.

The J gene is TRBJ1-2, the V gene TRBV30, with D maybe TRBD1 (5 bases). Germline values: CDR1 GTSNPN, CDR2 SVGIG (reference sequence). CDR3 length: 14 residues. The V end was cut by 3 bases, the J end by 4 bases, with 15 bases between. CDR3 sequence (DNA): TGTGCCTGGAGCTTAGGGACGCTAGGCTATGGCTACACCTTC. It is translated as CAWSLGTLGYGYTF.

The chain employs TRBV4-1 and TRBJ2-1; 9 bases match TRBD1. With V trimmed by 4 bases and J by 6 bases, 13 bases remained unmatched. CDR1 MGHRA and CDR2 YSYEKL come from the germline V gene. This CDR3 has 17 amino acids. The CDR3 sequence: CASSRQTGTGNPNEQFF. The CDR3 DNA is TGCGCCAGCAGCCGCCAGACCGGGACAGGGAATCCCAATGAGCAGTTCTTC.

Notes on this clone: Other nucleotide sequences from this sample produce the same CDR3. This chain joins TRBV6-5 and TRBJ1-2; 10 bases fit TRBD1. CDR3 length: 15 amino acids. Germline CDR1 is MNHEY and CDR2 is SVGAGI. V was clipped by 0 bases and J by 2 bases; unmatched bases: 0. CDR3 nucleotides: TGTGCCAGCAGTTACTCGGGACAGGGGAACTATGGCTACACCTTC. Protein sequence: CASSYSGQGNYGYTF.

This clone was recorded once. This chain joins TRBV27 and TRBJ1-5; TRBD1 aligns across 8 bases. The germline V gene encodes CDR1 MNHEY and CDR2 SMNVEV (reference sequence). J was trimmed by 2 bases and V by 3 bases; bases with no gene match: 15. There are 19 residues in the CDR3. As DNA, the CDR3 is TGTGCCAGCAGTTTTCTCCGGGACAGGAAAAAGGGAGGCAATCAGCCCCAGCATTTT. Residues: CASSFLRDRKKGGNQPQHF.

V gene TRBV29-1 combines with J gene TRBJ1-2, with D perhaps matching TRBD1 (6 bases). The CDR3 consists of 18 residues. Germline V CDR1 and CDR2: SQVTM, ANQGSEA. V lost 4 bases and J lost 3, with 27 bases in between. This CDR3 is CSVGGLRDIALPDYGYTF. The CDR3 nucleotides are TGCAGCGTTGGGGGCCTCCGGGACATAGCCCTTCCGGACTATGGCTACACCTTC.

V usage is TRBV5-1 and J usage is TRBJ2-4; 9 bases fit TRBD1. The CDR3 has 16 amino acids. Trimming cost V 2 bases and J 2 bases; bases outside gene matches: 5. The germline gives CDR1 SGHRS, CDR2 YFSETQ. CDR3 in amino acids: CASSLYRGRTKNIQYF. The CDR3 nucleotides read TGCGCCAGCAGCTTATACAGGGGGCGAACCAAAAACATTCAGTACTTC.

The chain joins TRBV30 to TRBJ1-1; TRBD1 matches at 8 bases. With V trimmed by 5 bases and J by 0 bases, 8 bases remained unmatched. The CDR3 sequence is 15 residues long. Germline-derived CDR1 and CDR2 are GTSNPN and SVGIG (reference sequence). The CDR3 nucleotides are TGTGCCTGGGCCGATCCGGGACAGGTGAACACTGAAGCTTTCTTT. Its protein is CAWADPGQVNTEAFF.

This clone was seen a handful of times. This rearrangement joins TRBV12-5 to TRBJ2-1; the D is unclear. The V gene lost 5 bases and the J gene lost 8 bases, with 16 bases spanning the gap. This CDR3 is 14 amino acids long. Germline V gene data show CDR1 as LGHNT and CDR2 as FRNRAP. The CDR3 loop is CASGAQVRFDEQFF. The DNA for the CDR3 is TGTGCTAGTGGTGCCCAGGTACGATTTGATGAGCAGTTCTTC.

Note on this clone: Other DNA sequences in the sample encode the same CDR3. V and J are TRBV30 and TRBJ1-1; D is ambiguous. The CDR3 loop spans 13 amino acids. Germline lookup yields CDR1 GTSNPN and CDR2 SVGIG (reference sequence). Trimming cost V 0 bases and J 1 base, with 6 bases left between them. This chain's CDR3 is CAWSVQENTEAFF. In DNA form, the CDR3 reads TGTGCCTGGAGTGTCCAGGAGAACACTGAAGCTTTCTTT.

The chain links TRBV7-9 to TRBJ1-1, with D uncertain. Germline V lookup: CDR1 SEHNR, CDR2 FQNEAQ (reference sequence). The CDR3 is 11 amino acids. The V and J ends lost 8 bases and 5 bases respectively, with 9 bases between them. CDR3 sequence reads: CASERGTEAFF. The CDR3 bases are TGTGCCAGCGAACGCGGGACTGAAGCTTTCTTT.

In its sample, this clone was seen a few times. J is TRBJ1-4 and V is TRBV4-1; D unresolved. Germline CDR1 is MGHRA and CDR2 is YSYEKL. V shed 0 bases and J shed 11 bases, with 22 bases lying between them. The CDR3 covers 17 residues. CDR3 nucleotides: TGCGCCAGCAGCCAAGAAGGCAGGAGCACGCCCAACTATAAACTGTTTTTT. Its protein product is CASSQEGRSTPNYKLFF.

This chain uses TRBV6-5 with TRBJ1-5; D gene unclear. This CDR3 is 15 amino acids long. Germline loops: CDR1 MNHEY, CDR2 SVGAGI. V was trimmed by 6 bases and J by 4 bases, leaving 16 bases between them. CDR3 protein: CASRTRHARNQPQHF. The CDR3 DNA is TGTGCCAGCAGAACCAGACACGCTCGAAATCAGCCCCAGCATTTT.

This clone appeared a single time. The CDR3 DNA sequence: TGTGCCTGGAGTGTTAAGGGGTTTGGCACTGAAGCTTTCTTT. Translation: CAWSVKGFGTEAFF. The gene calls are TRBV30 and TRBJ1-1, with D possibly being TRBD1 (5 bases). Trimming pared 0 bases from V and 4 bases from J, leaving 12 bases between. Germline-derived CDR1 and CDR2 are GTSNPN and SVGIG (reference sequence). The length of the CDR3 is 14 residues.

The V call is TRBV15, the J call TRBJ1-6; 7 positions match TRBD1. From germline, CDR1 is LNHNV and CDR2 YYDKDF (reference sequence). Trimming took 6 bases from V and 9 from J; bases not matched to a gene: 5. This CDR3 has 13 amino acids. CDR3 coding DNA: TGTGCCACCAGTAGACAGGGCGGTTCACCCCTCCACTTT. Protein product: CATSRQGGSPLHF.

The genes are TRBV27 and TRBJ1-2; 7 bases line up with TRBD1. V dropped 5 bases and J dropped 7; count of bases not matched to a gene: 13. This CDR3 has 15 residues. Per germline, CDR1 MNHEY and CDR2 SMNVEV (reference sequence). The CDR3 coding sequence is TGTGCCAGCAGTAAACCGGGACAGAAATACTCTGGCTACACCTTC. This gives the protein CASSKPGQKYSGYTF.

The genes are TRBV6-1 and TRBJ1-2; D unclear. Germline V lookup: CDR1 MNHNS, CDR2 SASEGT. Trimming removed 0 bases at V and 4 bases at J, with 12 bases between. The CDR3 consists of 15 residues. The CDR3 nucleotides read TGTGCCAGCAGTGAAGCTTCGACTGCCTCCTATGGCTACACCTTC. Translated, it gives CASSEASTASYGYTF.

This clone has a single count. The chain links TRBV7-8 to TRBJ1-5; the D is unclear. V gave up 2 bases and J gave up 2 bases, with 7 bases separating them. Per germline, CDR1 SGHVS and CDR2 FQNEAQ. The CDR3 runs to 14 residues. CDR3 sequence: CASSLLGGNQPQHF. The CDR3, as DNA: TGTGCCAGCAGCTTATTAGGAGGCAATCAGCCCCAGCATTTT.

This clone was recorded a few times. V is TRBV5-1 and J is TRBJ2-7; D remains unclear. This CDR3 region has 14 residues. Trimming cost V 1 base and J 2 bases, with 10 bases left between them. Germline assignment: CDR1 SGHRS and CDR2 YFSETQ. The CDR3 region has the DNA TGCGCCAGCAGCTTGCTAGAATCGACCTACGAGCAGTACTTC. Translation gives CASSLLESTYEQYF. The full variable domain, in which reference TRBV5-1 and TRBJ2-7 provide the parts outside the CDR3, is KAGVTQTPRYLIKTRGQQVTLSCSPISGHRSVSWYQQTPGQGLQFLFEYFSETQRNKGNFPGRFSGRQFSNSRSEMNVSTLELGDSALYLCASSLLESTYEQYFGPGTRLTVT.